What follows are 9 T cell receptor beta chains derived from one specimen sequenced in a study of blood T cell repertoires in COVID-19. The assay was immunoSEQ multiplex PCR, and TCRdb's table has in-frame clones only and misses some. The sample has 200,000 to 250,000 clones, around 84% seen once. The specimen sequenced was peripheral blood. Source of these receptors: a woman between 55 and 75 years old who had recovered from COVID-19.

This sequence joins TRBV6-5 and TRBJ1-4; perhaps TRBD1 as D (6 bases). Germline CDR1 is MNHEY and CDR2 is SVGAGI. Trimming took 6 bases from V and 7 from J, leaving 12 bases between them. This CDR3 has 13 residues. CDR3 region: CASRRRTVEKLFF. The CDR3 bases are TGTGCCAGCAGGCGAAGGACAGTTGAAAAACTGTTTTTT.

This chain uses TRBV7-9 with TRBJ1-1; D remains ambiguous. V was pared by 6 bases and J by 7 bases, with 15 bases between. The length of the CDR3 is 13 residues. CDR1 and CDR2 (germline): SEHNR, FQNEAQ (reference sequence). The DNA of the CDR3 is TGTGCCAGCAGGGAGGACGTTTCCCTTGAAGCTTTCTTT. It codes for CASREDVSLEAFF.

This rearrangement joins TRBV9 to TRBJ2-5, with 12 bases that match TRBD2. Looked up from germline, CDR1 is SGDLS and CDR2 is YYNGEE. After removal of 2 bases from V and 4 bases from J, the junction contained 9 bases not matched to a gene. The CDR3 runs 17 residues. CDR3 amino acids: CASSVISTSGGAETQYF. As DNA, the CDR3 is TGTGCCAGCAGCGTTATATCGACTAGCGGGGGAGCAGAGACCCAGTACTTC.

The V and J genes are TRBV19 and TRBJ2-2; TRBD2 matches 9 bases. Germline assignment: CDR1 LNHDA and CDR2 SQIVND (reference sequence). V lost 7 bases, J lost 5 bases, and 11 bases stayed unmatched. The CDR3 sequence is 16 residues long. Written as DNA, the CDR3 is TGTGCCAGTACGAGAAGGCTAGCGGGACCTACCGGGGAGCTGTTTTTT. It is translated as CASTRRLAGPTGELFF.

The genes are TRBV4-2 and TRBJ2-2; 10 bases are shared with TRBD1. J gave up 5 bases and V 3 bases, and 6 bases lay outside the gene matches. Germline lookup yields CDR1 LGHNA and CDR2 YNFKEQ. This CDR3 region has 16 residues. CDR3 protein: CASSHRTGGVTGELFF. CDR3 DNA: TGTGCCAGCAGCCACCGGACAGGGGGGGTGACCGGGGAGCTGTTTTTT.

The sample holds a few counts of this clone. The gene calls are TRBV10-3 and TRBJ1-5; D may be TRBD1 (5 bases). This CDR3 comprises 12 residues. Trimming removed 3 bases from V and 6 bases from J, with 6 bases in between. The V gene's germline CDR1 is ENHRY and CDR2 SYGVKD. The CDR3 DNA follows: TGTGCCATCAGTGACGGGGGTCAGCCCCAGCATTTT. It yields the protein CAISDGGQPQHF.

The rearrangement joins TRBV18 to TRBJ1-5; TRBD1 might be the D (6 bases). The CDR3 has 19 residues. The V gene's germline CDR1 is KGHSH and CDR2 LQKENI. The V gene lost 3 bases and the J gene lost 2 bases, with 23 bases spanning the gap. For the CDR3, the DNA is TGTGCCAGCTCACCGCTGCATTTGAACAGGGTTGGAGGCAATCAGCCCCAGCATTTT. Translated, it gives CASSPLHLNRVGGNQPQHF. Full variable domain (rest looked up from reference TRBV18 and TRBJ1-5): NAGVMQNPRHLVRRRGQEARLRCSPMKGHSHVYWYRQLPEEGLKFMVYLQKENIIDESGMPKERFSAEFPKEGPSILRIQQVVRGDSAAYFCASSPLHLNRVGGNQPQHFGDGTRLSIL.

This clone showed up just once. The chain couples TRBV7-9 to TRBJ2-5, with D possibly matching TRBD1 (6 bases). Germline-derived CDR1 and CDR2 are SEHNR and FQNEAQ (reference sequence). Trimming took 7 bases from V and 5 from J, leaving 17 bases between them. The length of the CDR3 is 14 residues. The CDR3 nucleotides read TGTGCCAGCATAACCTCAGGGGCTATGGAGACCCAGTACTTC. Its translation is CASITSGAMETQYF.

This sequence joins TRBV7-8 and TRBJ2-1; TRBD1 matches 7 bases. Germline V gene data show CDR1 as SGHVS and CDR2 as FQNEAQ. With 4 bases clipped from V and 2 bases from J, the junction kept 14 bases outside the gene matches. The CDR3 runs to 18 residues. The CDR3 spells CASSSNRRFGTAYNEQFF. DNA for the CDR3: TGTGCCAGCAGCTCCAATAGACGGTTTGGGACAGCCTACAATGAGCAGTTCTTC.